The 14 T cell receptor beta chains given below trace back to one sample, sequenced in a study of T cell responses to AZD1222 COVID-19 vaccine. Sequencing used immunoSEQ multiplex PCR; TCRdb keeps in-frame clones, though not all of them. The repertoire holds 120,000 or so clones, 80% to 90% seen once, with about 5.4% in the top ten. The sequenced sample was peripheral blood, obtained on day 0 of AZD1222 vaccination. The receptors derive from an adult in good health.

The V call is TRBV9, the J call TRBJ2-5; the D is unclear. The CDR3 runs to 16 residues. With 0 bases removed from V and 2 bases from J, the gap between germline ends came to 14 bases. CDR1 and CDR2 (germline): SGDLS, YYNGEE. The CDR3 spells CASSVDYLGLQETQYF. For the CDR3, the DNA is TGTGCCAGCAGCGTAGACTATCTCGGCTTACAAGAGACCCAGTACTTC.

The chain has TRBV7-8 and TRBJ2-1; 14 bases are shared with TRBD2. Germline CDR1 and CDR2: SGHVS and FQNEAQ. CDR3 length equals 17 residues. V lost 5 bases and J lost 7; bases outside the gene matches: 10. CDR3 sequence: CASSPGLAGAPGNEQFF. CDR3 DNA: TGTGCCAGCAGCCCGGGACTAGCGGGGGCCCCTGGAAATGAGCAGTTCTTC.

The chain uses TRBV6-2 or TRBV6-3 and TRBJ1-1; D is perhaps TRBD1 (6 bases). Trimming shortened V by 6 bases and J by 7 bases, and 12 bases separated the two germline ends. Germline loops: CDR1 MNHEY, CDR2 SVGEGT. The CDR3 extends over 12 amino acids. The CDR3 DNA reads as TGTGCCAGCAGCGAAGAGGGGGTTGAAGCTTTCTTT. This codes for CASSEEGVEAFF.

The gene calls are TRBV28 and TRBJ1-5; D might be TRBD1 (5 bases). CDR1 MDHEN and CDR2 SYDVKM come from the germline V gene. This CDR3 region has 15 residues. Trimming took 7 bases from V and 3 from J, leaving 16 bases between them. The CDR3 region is CASTSPGLSNQPQHF. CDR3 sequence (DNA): TGTGCCAGCACCTCCCCGGGACTTTCCAATCAGCCCCAGCATTTT.

The CDR3 is CASSFRDRGGNTF. The CDR3 DNA sequence: TGCGCCAGCAGCTTCCGGGACAGGGGAGGGAACACCTTC. This chain uses TRBV5-1 with TRBJ1-2; TRBD1 agrees at 10 bases. After removal of 2 bases from V and 12 bases from J, the junction contained 7 bases not matched to a gene. CDR1 and CDR2 from the germline V gene are SGHRS and YFSETQ. The CDR3 runs to 13 residues.

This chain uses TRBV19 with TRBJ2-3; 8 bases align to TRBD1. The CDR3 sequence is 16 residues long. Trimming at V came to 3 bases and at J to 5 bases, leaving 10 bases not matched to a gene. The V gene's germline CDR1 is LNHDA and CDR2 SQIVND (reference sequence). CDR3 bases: TGTGCCAGTAGTATTCAAGGTACAGGGGGAAGAGATACGCAGTATTTT. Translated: CASSIQGTGGRDTQYF.

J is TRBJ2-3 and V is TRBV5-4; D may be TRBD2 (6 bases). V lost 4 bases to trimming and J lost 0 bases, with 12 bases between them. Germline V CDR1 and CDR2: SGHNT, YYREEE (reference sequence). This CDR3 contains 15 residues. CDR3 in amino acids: CASSRTSSSTDTQYF. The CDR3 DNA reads TGTGCCAGCAGCCGAACTAGCAGTAGCACAGATACGCAGTATTTT.

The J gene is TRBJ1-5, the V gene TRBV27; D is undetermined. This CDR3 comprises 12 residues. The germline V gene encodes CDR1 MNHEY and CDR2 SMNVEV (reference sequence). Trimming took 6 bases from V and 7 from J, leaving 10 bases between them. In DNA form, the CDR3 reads TGTGCCAGCAGACGTCCCGGACAGCCCCAGCATTTT. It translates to CASRRPGQPQHF.

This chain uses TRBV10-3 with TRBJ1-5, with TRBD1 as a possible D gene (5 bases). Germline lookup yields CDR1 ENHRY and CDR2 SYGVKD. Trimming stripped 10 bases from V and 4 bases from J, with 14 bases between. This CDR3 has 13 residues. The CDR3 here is CATRGGLNQPQHF. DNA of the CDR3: TGTGCCACCCGGGGCGGTTTGAATCAGCCCCAGCATTTT.

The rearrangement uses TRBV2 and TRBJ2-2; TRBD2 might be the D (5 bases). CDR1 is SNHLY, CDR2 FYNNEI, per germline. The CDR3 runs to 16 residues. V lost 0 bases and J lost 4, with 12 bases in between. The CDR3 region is CASSEALPGSTGELFF. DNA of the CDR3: TGTGCCAGCAGTGAAGCGCTTCCGGGGTCCACCGGGGAGCTGTTTTTT. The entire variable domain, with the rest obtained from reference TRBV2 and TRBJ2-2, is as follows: EPEVTQTPSHQVTQMGQEVILRCVPISNHLYFYWYRQILGQKVEFLVSFYNNEISEKSEIFDDQFSVERPDGSNFTLKIRSTKLEDSAMYFCASSEALPGSTGELFFGEGSRLTVL.

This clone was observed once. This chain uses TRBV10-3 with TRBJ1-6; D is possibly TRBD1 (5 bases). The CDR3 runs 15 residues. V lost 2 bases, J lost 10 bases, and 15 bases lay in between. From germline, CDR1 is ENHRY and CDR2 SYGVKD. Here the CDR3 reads CAISEERPGRSPLHF. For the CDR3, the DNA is TGTGCCATCAGTGAGGAAAGGCCAGGGCGCTCACCCCTCCACTTT.

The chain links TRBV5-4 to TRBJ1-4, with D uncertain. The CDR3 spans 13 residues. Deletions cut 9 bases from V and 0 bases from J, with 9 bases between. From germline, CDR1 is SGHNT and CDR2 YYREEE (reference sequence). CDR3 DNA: TGTGCCACCCACAGTGCAACTAATGAAAAACTGTTTTTT. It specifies CATHSATNEKLFF.

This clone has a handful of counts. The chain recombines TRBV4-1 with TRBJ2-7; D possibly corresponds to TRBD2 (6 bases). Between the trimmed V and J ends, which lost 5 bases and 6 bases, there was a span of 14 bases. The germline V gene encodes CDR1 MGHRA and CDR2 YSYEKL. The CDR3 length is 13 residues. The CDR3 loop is CASSSRDLSEQYF. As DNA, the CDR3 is TGCGCCAGCAGCTCAAGGGACTTGAGCGAGCAGTACTTC.

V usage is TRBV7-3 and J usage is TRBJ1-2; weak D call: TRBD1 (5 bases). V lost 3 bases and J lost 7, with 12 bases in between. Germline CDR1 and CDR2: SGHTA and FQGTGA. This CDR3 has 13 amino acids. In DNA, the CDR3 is TGTGCCAGCAGCTTGGGCGGGGACGCTGGCTACACCTTC. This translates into CASSLGGDAGYTF. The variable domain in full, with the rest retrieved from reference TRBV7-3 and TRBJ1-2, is GAGVSQTPSNKVTEKGKYVELRCDPISGHTALYWYRQSLGQGPEFLIYFQGTGAADDSGLPNDRFFAVRPEGSVSTLKIQRTERGDSAVYLCASSLGGDAGYTFGSGTRLTVV.